This TCR beta chain was recorded in a study of blood T cell repertoires in COVID-19. Study as a whole: Whether acute or convalescent, the COVID-19 samples came from the United States, Italy and Spain.

CDR1 is GTSNPN, CDR2 SVGIG, per germline (reference sequence). V lost 5 bases and J lost 1; bases outside the gene matches: 0. The length of the CDR3 is 14 residues. The method was immunoSEQ multiplex PCR; TCRdb's version includes in-frame clones alone and lacks a portion of them. The sample includes approximately 60,000 clones, about 85% seen only once; the top ten take roughly a fifth. The receptor's source is a woman aged 80 or over with COVID-19, enrolled during active disease. The chain recombines TRBV30 with TRBJ1-5; the match to TRBD1 covers 12 bases. The source material was peripheral blood. The CDR3, as DNA: TGTGCCTGGGGGACAGGGGGCAGCAATCAGCCCCAGCATTTT. It yields the protein CAWGTGGSNQPQHF.